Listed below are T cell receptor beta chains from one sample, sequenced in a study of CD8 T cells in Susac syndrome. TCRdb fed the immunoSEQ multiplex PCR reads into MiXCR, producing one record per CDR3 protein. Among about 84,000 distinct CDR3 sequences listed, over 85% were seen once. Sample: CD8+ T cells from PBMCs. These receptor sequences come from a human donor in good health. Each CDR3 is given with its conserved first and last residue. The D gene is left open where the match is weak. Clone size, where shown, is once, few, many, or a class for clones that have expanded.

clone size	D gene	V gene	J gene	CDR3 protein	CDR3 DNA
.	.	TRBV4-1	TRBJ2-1	CASSQDSFQFF	TGCGCCAGCAGCCAAGATAGTTTCCAGTTCTTC
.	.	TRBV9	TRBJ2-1	CASSVDAGSSYNEQFF	TGTGCCAGCAGCGTAGATGCGGGGAGCTCCTACAATGAGCAGTTCTTC
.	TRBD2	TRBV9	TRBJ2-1	CASSAGLAGNEQFF	TGTGCCAGCAGCGCCGGTCTAGCGGGGAATGAGCAGTTCTTC
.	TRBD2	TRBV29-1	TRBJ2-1	CSVEGLAGGQEQFF	TGCAGCGTTGAAGGACTAGCGGGGGGGCAAGAGCAGTTCTTC
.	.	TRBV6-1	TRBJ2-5	CASAQGSRTETQYF	TGTGCCAGCGCTCAAGGGTCGCGCACGGAGACCCAGTACTTC
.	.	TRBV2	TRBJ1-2	CASSDDSSYGYTF	TGTGCCAGCAGTGACGACAGCTCGTACGGCTACACCTTC
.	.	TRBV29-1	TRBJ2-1	CSVEGLSSYNEQFF	TGCAGCGTTGAGGGCTTAAGCTCCTACAATGAGCAGTTCTTC
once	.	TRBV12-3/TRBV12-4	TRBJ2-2	CASTPTTGRGNTGELFF	TGTGCCAGCACCCCCACGACTGGTAGGGGGAACACCGGGGAGCTGTTTTTT
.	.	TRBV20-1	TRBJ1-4	CSARDKARANEKLFF	TGCAGTGCTAGAGACAAAGCGAGGGCTAATGAAAAACTGTTTTTT
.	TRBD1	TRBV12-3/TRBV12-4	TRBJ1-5	CASKTTGGVNQPQHF	TGTGCCAGCAAGACGACAGGGGGAGTTAATCAGCCCCAGCATTTT
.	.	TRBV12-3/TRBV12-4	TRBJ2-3	CASGHPLRDTQYF	TGTGCCAGCGGCCATCCGTTGCGCGATACGCAGTATTTT
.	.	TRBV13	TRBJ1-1	CASSSEGGARTEAFF	TGTGCCAGCAGCTCCGAAGGGGGGGCACGGACTGAAGCTTTCTTT